Each of the 26 T cell receptor beta chains below was sequenced from the same sample in a study of cytomegalovirus exposure and HLA in healthy donors. Method: immunoSEQ multiplex PCR; TCRdb's copy keeps in-frame clones and lacks some. The profile shows about 360,000 clones, 80% to 90% of them singletons. The source material was PBMCs. These receptors were collected from a young woman in good health and CMV-seronegative.

The chain links TRBV7-9 to TRBJ1-2; no firm D call. Trimming took off 5 bases at V and 4 bases at J, with 17 bases between the two ends. CDR1 is SEHNR, CDR2 FQNEAQ, per germline (reference sequence). This CDR3 has 15 residues. The CDR3: CASSATERESYGYTF. CDR3 coding DNA: TGTGCCAGCAGCGCAACGGAGAGGGAGAGCTATGGCTACACCTTC.

The genes are TRBV5-6 and TRBJ2-5; D might be TRBD2 (5 bases). The CDR3 loop spans 15 amino acids. Trimming left V 0 bases short and J 5 bases short, with 14 bases between. The V gene's germline CDR1 is SGHDT and CDR2 YYEEEE. The CDR3 protein is CASSLGPLGVETQYF. CDR3 sequence (DNA): TGTGCCAGCAGCTTGGGCCCTTTGGGAGTGGAGACCCAGTACTTC.

The genes are TRBV12-2 and TRBJ2-5; the listed D gene, TRBD2, was not tested against the DNA. TRBV12-2 has pseudogene status. The CDR3 contains 13 residues. As DNA, the CDR3 is TGTGCAAGTCGCTTAGCGGCGGTCGAGACCCAGTACTTC. This codes for CASRLAAVETQYF.

This chain connects TRBV2 to TRBJ1-1; D is uncertain. V was pared by 3 bases and J by 2 bases, with 7 bases between. Germline V gene lookup returns CDR1 SNHLY and CDR2 FYNNEI. The CDR3 consists of 13 residues. The CDR3 nucleotides are TGTGCCAGCAGTGACAGGCGTAACACTGAAGCTTTCTTT. This encodes CASSDRRNTEAFF.

J is TRBJ2-2 and V is TRBV13; a weak D match, TRBD2 (6 bases). Germline values: CDR1 PRHDT, CDR2 FYEKMQ (reference sequence). CDR3 length: 16 amino acids. V dropped 3 bases and J dropped 2 bases, with 13 bases sitting between them. CDR3 region: CASSFPPSVNTGELFF. For the CDR3, the DNA is TGTGCCAGCAGCTTTCCGCCTAGCGTAAACACCGGGGAGCTGTTTTTT.

This clone occurred once. The J gene is TRBJ2-7, the V gene TRBV5-1, with 8 bases aligning to TRBD1. Germline-derived CDR1 and CDR2 are SGHRS and YFSETQ. V dropped 5 bases and J dropped 3; count of bases not matched to a gene: 7. The CDR3 length is 14 residues. The CDR3 reads CASRPGGSVYEQYF. For the CDR3, the DNA is TGCGCCAGCAGGCCAGGGGGCTCCGTCTACGAGCAGTACTTC.

V is TRBV6-5 and J is TRBJ2-2; tentatively, D is TRBD1 (7 bases). CDR3 size: 14 residues. V was pared by 4 bases and J by 8 bases, with 14 bases between. Germline V lookup: CDR1 MNHEY, CDR2 SVGAGI. This chain's CDR3 is CASSWEQGRGELFF. The CDR3 DNA follows: TGTGCCAGCAGTTGGGAACAGGGGAGGGGGGAGCTGTTTTTT.

V and J are TRBV28 and TRBJ2-1; possibly TRBD1 for D (8 bases). This CDR3 is built from 14 residues. From germline, CDR1 is MDHEN and CDR2 SYDVKM. Trimming stripped 3 bases from V and 5 bases from J, with 11 bases between. CDR3 in DNA: TGTGCCAGCAGTTTTACAGGGGGGGACAATGAGCAGTTCTTC. It specifies CASSFTGGDNEQFF.

V and J are TRBV11-2 and TRBJ1-1, with D hard to call. Trimming cost V 4 bases and J 0 bases, with 6 bases left between them. The length of the CDR3 is 13 residues. Germline-derived CDR1 and CDR2 are SGHAT and FQNNGV. The CDR3 DNA sequence: TGTGCCAGCAGCTCCAACTTGAACACTGAAGCTTTCTTT. Its translation: CASSSNLNTEAFF.

V usage is TRBV19 and J usage is TRBJ2-2, with 7 bases that match TRBD1. This CDR3 spans 16 amino acids. CDR1 is LNHDA and CDR2 is SQIVND in the germline V gene (reference sequence). The junction had 3 bases not matched to a gene; V was cut back by 0 bases and J by 2 bases. As DNA, the CDR3 is TGTGCCAGTAGTATAGACGGGGACAGAAACACCGGGGAGCTGTTTTTT. It translates to CASSIDGDRNTGELFF.

The sample holds one count of this clone. The chain uses TRBV2 and TRBJ2-2, with D unresolved. CDR3 size: 15 residues. CDR1 and CDR2 (germline): SNHLY, FYNNEI. Trimming cost V 5 bases and J 2 bases, with 12 bases left between them. In DNA, the CDR3 is TGTGCCAGCAGTTATGTGGCCACCAACACCGGGGAGCTGTTTTTT. Its protein product is CASSYVATNTGELFF.

The chain couples TRBV2 to TRBJ1-5, with D uncertain. V lost 7 bases and J 5 bases, leaving 18 bases between the germline ends. The CDR3 contains 15 residues. Per the germline V gene, CDR1 is SNHLY and CDR2 is FYNNEI. The CDR3 reads CASTYMEGADQPQHF. The CDR3 DNA follows: TGTGCCAGCACCTATATGGAGGGTGCAGATCAGCCCCAGCATTTT. The variable domain in full, with the rest retrieved from reference TRBV2 and TRBJ1-5, is EPEVTQTPSHQVTQMGQEVILRCVPISNHLYFYWYRQILGQKVEFLVSFYNNEISEKSEIFDDQFSVERPDGSNFTLKIRSTKLEDSAMYFCASTYMEGADQPQHFGDGTRLSIL.

There are a few counts of this clone. V gene TRBV5-1 combines with J gene TRBJ1-2, with 11 bases that match TRBD1. After removal of 3 bases from V and 4 bases from J, the junction contained 8 bases not matched to a gene. CDR3 length: 16 residues. Per the germline V gene, CDR1 is SGHRS and CDR2 is YFSETQ. CDR3 protein: CASSYYPGTGGYGYTF. The CDR3 nucleotides read TGCGCCAGCAGCTACTACCCCGGGACAGGGGGCTATGGCTACACCTTC.

V gene TRBV28 combines with J gene TRBJ2-7, with D maybe TRBD2 (7 bases). In germline, CDR1 is MDHEN, CDR2 SYDVKM. V was pared by 10 bases and J by 5 bases, with 24 bases between. This CDR3 contains 15 residues. The CDR3 protein is CATHSGGRNFHEQYF. CDR3 bases: TGTGCCACCCATTCCGGGGGGCGAAACTTCCACGAGCAGTACTTC.

This chain uses TRBV25-1 with TRBJ2-3, with D tentatively TRBD2 (5 bases). CDR3 length: 15 residues. CDR1 and CDR2 from the germline V gene are MGHDK and SYGVNS. V was trimmed by 3 bases and J by 2 bases, leaving 12 bases between them. The CDR3 DNA reads TGTGCCAGCAGTGAGCGGGCGAAGGCCACAGATACGCAGTATTTT. This encodes CASSERAKATDTQYF.

J is TRBJ1-2 and V is TRBV30, with TRBD1 as a possible D gene (6 bases). This CDR3 region has 14 residues. The germline CDR1 and CDR2 sequences are GTSNPN and SVGIG (reference sequence). The V end lost 0 bases, the J end lost 7 bases, and 15 bases lay between the germline ends. CDR3 in DNA: TGTGCCTGGAGTGTAATAAGGGGGGGCCTTGGCTACACCTTC. It codes for CAWSVIRGGLGYTF. Together with reference TRBV30 and TRBJ1-2, the CDR3 gives the full variable domain: SQTIHQWPATLVQPVGSPLSLECTVEGTSNPNLYWYRQAAGRGLQLLFYSVGIGQISSEVPQNLSASRPQDRQFILSSKKLLLSDSGFYLCAWSVIRGGLGYTFGSGTRLTVV.

The chain employs TRBV5-8 and TRBJ2-1, with 9 bases matching TRBD2. V was clipped by 5 bases and J by 10 bases; unmatched bases: 22. The CDR3 totals 18 residues. CDR1 SGHTS and CDR2 YDEGEE come from the germline V gene. DNA of the CDR3: TGTGCCAGCAGGCCATGGGCTCGGCGGGGGGGCCGGGTTGGCGAGCAGTTCTTC. Its protein is CASRPWARRGGRVGEQFF.

The rearrangement joins TRBV5-1 to TRBJ1-1; D is perhaps TRBD1 (5 bases). This CDR3 comprises 14 residues. V lost 0 bases and J 4 bases, leaving 10 bases between the germline ends. CDR1 is SGHRS and CDR2 is YFSETQ in the germline V gene. The CDR3 here is CASSLDRTSTEAFF. The DNA for the CDR3 is TGCGCCAGCAGCTTGGACAGGACCTCCACTGAAGCTTTCTTT.

V gene TRBV19 combines with J gene TRBJ1-2; possible D gene TRBD1, 5 bases. Per germline, CDR1 LNHDA and CDR2 SQIVND (reference sequence). The CDR3 is 12 residues long. With 4 bases removed from V and 4 bases from J, the gap between germline ends came to 7 bases. As DNA, the CDR3 is TGTGCCAGTAGTAACGGGGGCTATGGCTACACCTTC. This codes for CASSNGGYGYTF.

V is TRBV6-1 and J is TRBJ1-5; possible D gene TRBD1, 5 bases. CDR1 and CDR2 (germline): MNHNS, SASEGT. Trimming left V 5 bases short and J 5 bases short, with 16 bases between. The CDR3 is 15 residues long. The chain's CDR3 is CASSPGGRWDQPQHF. The CDR3, as DNA: TGTGCCAGCAGTCCCGGGGGGAGGTGGGATCAGCCCCAGCATTTT.

V gene TRBV5-1 combines with J gene TRBJ2-2, with 13 bases identical to TRBD2. This CDR3 is 17 amino acids long. CDR1 and CDR2 (germline): SGHRS, YFSETQ. Trimming at V came to 4 bases and at J to 3 bases, leaving 6 bases not matched to a gene. The CDR3 loop is CASSAGLAGADTGELFF. DNA of the CDR3: TGCGCCAGCAGCGCCGGACTAGCGGGAGCGGACACCGGGGAGCTGTTTTTT.

The chain links TRBV6-5 to TRBJ2-1; 9 bases line up with TRBD1. The germline CDR1 and CDR2 sequences are MNHEY and SVGAGI. The CDR3 is 15 residues long. The trim removed 6 bases at V and 2 bases at J, leaving 5 bases unmatched. CDR3 in amino acids: CASRLRDRAYNEQFF. The DNA of the CDR3 is TGTGCCAGCAGACTCCGGGACAGGGCCTACAATGAGCAGTTCTTC.

The chain uses TRBV4-1 and TRBJ2-7, with D perhaps matching TRBD2 (5 bases). CDR1 MGHRA and CDR2 YSYEKL come from the germline V gene. CDR3 length: 15 residues. V gave up 1 base and J gave up 2 bases, with 12 bases separating them. The CDR3 sequence: CASSQVNYGTYEQYF. CDR3 nucleotide sequence: TGCGCCAGCAGCCAAGTAAATTACGGGACCTACGAGCAGTACTTC.

The V call is TRBV27, the J call TRBJ2-3; a weak D match, TRBD1 (5 bases). The CDR3 totals 13 residues. With 6 bases removed from V and 4 bases from J, the gap between germline ends came to 11 bases. Germline V gene lookup returns CDR1 MNHEY and CDR2 SMNVEV (reference sequence). The CDR3 reads CASSPGMADTQYF. The CDR3 nucleotides are TGTGCCAGCAGCCCAGGGATGGCAGATACGCAGTATTTT.

The CDR3 DNA is TGCGCCAGCAGCCGACTAGCGGGAGGGCCCGGTGTTTACGAGCAGTACTTC. This sequence encodes CASSRLAGGPGVYEQYF. The genes are TRBV4-1 and TRBJ2-7; 14 bases line up with TRBD2. Germline lookup yields CDR1 MGHRA and CDR2 YSYEKL. Trimming removed 4 bases from V and 4 bases from J; junction bases left unmatched: 9. The CDR3 runs to 17 residues.

This clone was seen only once. The V and J genes are TRBV6-1 and TRBJ1-4; D is undetermined. In germline, CDR1 is MNHNS, CDR2 SASEGT. CDR3 size: 15 residues. Trimming shortened V by 4 bases and J by 2 bases, and 11 bases separated the two germline ends. Written as DNA, the CDR3 is TGTGCCAGCAGTGGCCTGCGATCGACTAATGAAAAACTGTTTTTT. It yields the protein CASSGLRSTNEKLFF.